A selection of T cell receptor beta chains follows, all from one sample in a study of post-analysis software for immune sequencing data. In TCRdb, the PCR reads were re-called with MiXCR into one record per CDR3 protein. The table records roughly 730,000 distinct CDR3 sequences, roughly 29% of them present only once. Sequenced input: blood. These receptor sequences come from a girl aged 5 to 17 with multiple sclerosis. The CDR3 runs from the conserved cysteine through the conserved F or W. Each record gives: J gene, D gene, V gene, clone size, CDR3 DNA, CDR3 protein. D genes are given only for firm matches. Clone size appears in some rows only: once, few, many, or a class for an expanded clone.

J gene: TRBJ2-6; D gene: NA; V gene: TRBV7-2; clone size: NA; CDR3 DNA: TGTGCCAGCAGCTTAGCGGGGGGAAGCTCTGGGGCCAACGTCCTGACTTTC; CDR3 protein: CASSLAGGSSGANVLTF
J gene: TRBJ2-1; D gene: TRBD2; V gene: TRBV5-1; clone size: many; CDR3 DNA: TGCGCCAGCAGTCAGACTAGCGGGACAAACAATGAGCAGTTCTTC; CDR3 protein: CASSQTSGTNNEQFF
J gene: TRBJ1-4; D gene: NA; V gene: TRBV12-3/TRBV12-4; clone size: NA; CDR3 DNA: TGTGCCAGCAGTAGTGGGAGGGCCAATGGTGAAAAACTGTTTTTT; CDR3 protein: CASSSGRANGEKLFF
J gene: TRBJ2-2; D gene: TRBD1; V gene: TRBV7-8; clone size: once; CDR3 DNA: TGTGCCAGCAGGACAGAACCGGGACAGGGGGGATCAAAAAAGGTTTACGCCGGGGAGCTGTTTTTT; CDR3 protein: CASRTEPGQGGSKKVYAGELFF
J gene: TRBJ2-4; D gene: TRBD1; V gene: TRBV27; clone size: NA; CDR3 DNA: TGTGCCAGCGGTAGAGAGCCGGGACAGGGGAGTGAGCAGTACTTC; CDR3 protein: CASGREPGQGSEQYF
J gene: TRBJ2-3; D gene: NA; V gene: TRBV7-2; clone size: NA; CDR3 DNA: TGTGCCAGCACCAGACACCCAGGGGGGAGCACAGATACGCAGTATTTT; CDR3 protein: CASTRHPGGSTDTQYF
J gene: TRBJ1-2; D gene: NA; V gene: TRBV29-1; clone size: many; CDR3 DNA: TGCAGCACCGCGAGGGGAGAAGGCTACACCTTC; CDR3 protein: CSTARGEGYTF
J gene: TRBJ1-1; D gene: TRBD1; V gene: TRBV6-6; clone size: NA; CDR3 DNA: TGTGCCAGCACCCGCGGACAGGTTGAAGCTTTCTTT; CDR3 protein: CASTRGQVEAFF
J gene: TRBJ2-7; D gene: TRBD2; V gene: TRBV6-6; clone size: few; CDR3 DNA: TGTGCCAGCAGGAGACTAGCGGGCGGCTCCTACGAGCAGTACTTC; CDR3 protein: CASRRLAGGSYEQYF
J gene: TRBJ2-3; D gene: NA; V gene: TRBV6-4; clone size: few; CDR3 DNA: TGTGCCAGCAGCGCGGAGGTGAAGTCAACGCAGTATTTT; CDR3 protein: CASSAEVKSTQYF
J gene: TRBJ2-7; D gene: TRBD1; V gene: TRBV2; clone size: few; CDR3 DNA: TGTGCCAGCAGTTCGACAGGGCCCCCCTACGAGCAGTACTTC; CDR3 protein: CASSSTGPPYEQYF